A single sample gave rise to the 10 T cell receptor beta chains below, sequenced in a study of radiation and T cells in renal cell carcinoma. Time point here: baseline pretreatment blood. Indicated treatment: 15 Gy SBRT to primary tumor, nephrectomy 4 weeks later. Here immunoSEQ multiplex PCR was the method, and the copy in TCRdb shows in-frame clones only, minus some. Of 150,000 or so clones listed, about 88% are singletons. The specimen comprised blood, sampled from a patient whose treatment included radiotherapy and nephrectomy. These TCRs come from a woman in her forties or fifties with renal cell carcinoma.

The gene calls are TRBV2 and TRBJ2-3; TRBD1 matches 8 bases. Germline CDR1 and CDR2: SNHLY and FYNNEI. There are 14 residues in the CDR3. V lost 7 bases, J lost 0 bases, and 3 bases stayed unmatched. The CDR3 protein is CASTQGASTDTQYF. As DNA, the CDR3 is TGTGCCAGCACCCAGGGGGCTAGCACAGATACGCAGTATTTT.

The V call is TRBV5-1, the J call TRBJ2-7; TRBD1 agrees at 11 bases. V trimming: 6 bases; J trimming: 6 bases; junction bases outside the gene matches: 11. The CDR3 has 15 residues. Germline assignment: CDR1 SGHRS and CDR2 YFSETQ. In DNA form, the CDR3 reads TGCGCCAGCAACCCCGGGGCGGGGACAGGGGGCGAGCAGTACTTC. Its protein is CASNPGAGTGGEQYF.

This clone was counted only a few times. The V gene is TRBV5-1, the J gene TRBJ2-1; D might be TRBD1 or TRBD2, each matching 5 bases. In germline, CDR1 is SGHRS, CDR2 YFSETQ. The CDR3 length is 15 residues. V lost 4 bases and J lost 11, with 22 bases in between. CDR3 sequence reads: CASSPRDPREGKQFF. CDR3 DNA sequence: TGCGCCAGCAGCCCCCGGGACCCCCGAGAGGGAAAGCAGTTCTTC. Full variable domain (rest looked up from reference TRBV5-1 and TRBJ2-1): KAGVTQTPRYLIKTRGQQVTLSCSPISGHRSVSWYQQTPGQGLQFLFEYFSETQRNKGNFPGRFSGRQFSNSRSEMNVSTLELGDSALYLCASSPRDPREGKQFFGPGTRLTVL.

The chain is built from TRBV21-1 and TRBJ1-2; TRBD1 was called by the table and not checked on the DNA. TRBV21-1 is described as a pseudogene. This CDR3 is 15 amino acids long. CDR3 in amino acids: CASSKVKTDRYGYTF. CDR3 nucleotides: TGTGCCAGCAGCAAAGTGAAGACAGACCGGTATGGCTACACCTTC.

The chain recombines TRBV9 with TRBJ1-4; possible D gene TRBD1, 5 bases. Deletions cut 0 bases from V and 3 bases from J, with 6 bases between. This CDR3 is 14 amino acids long. CDR1 and CDR2 (germline): SGDLS, YYNGEE. In nucleotides, the CDR3 is TGTGCCAGCAGCGTAGGACAGCCTAATGAAAAACTGTTTTTT. It yields the protein CASSVGQPNEKLFF.

The chain combines TRBV4-3 with TRBJ2-2; 14 bases agree with TRBD2. After removal of 0 bases from V and 6 bases from J, the junction contained 6 bases not matched to a gene. The germline V gene has CDR1 LGHNA and CDR2 YSLEER. The CDR3 runs to 18 residues. The CDR3 protein is CASSQDRGLAGAPGELFF. For the CDR3, the DNA is TGCGCCAGCAGCCAAGATAGGGGACTAGCGGGGGCCCCCGGGGAGCTGTTTTTT.

This clone was seen once. V usage is TRBV14 and J usage is TRBJ2-5, with D maybe TRBD1 (6 bases). Trimming took 6 bases from V and 5 from J, leaving 10 bases between them. CDR3 size: 12 residues. CDR1 SGHDN and CDR2 FVKESK come from the germline V gene. In DNA, the CDR3 is TGTGCCAGCAGTCCTAGGGGGGAGACCCAGTACTTC. This gives the protein CASSPRGETQYF. Complete variable domain (other parts from reference TRBV14 and TRBJ2-5): EAGVTQFPSHSVIEKGQTVTLRCDPISGHDNLYWYRRVMGKEIKFLLHFVKESKQDESGMPNNRFLAERTGGTYSTLKVQPAELEDSGVYFCASSPRGETQYFGPGTRLLVL.

The rearrangement joins TRBV5-1 to TRBJ1-4; D is possibly TRBD1 (6 bases). Germline CDR1 reads SGHRS; CDR2 reads YFSETQ. The CDR3 spans 16 residues. The ends were cut back, 4 bases at V and 8 bases at J, with 21 bases in the middle. The CDR3 coding sequence is TGCGCCAGCAGCGAACTGACAGGTTTTCAAGGGGAAAAACTGTTTTTT. The encoded protein is CASSELTGFQGEKLFF.

This clone appeared a few times. The chain uses TRBV29-1 and TRBJ1-1, with D unresolved. V was cut by 1 base and J by 7 bases, with 7 bases left in between. This CDR3 comprises 11 residues. Per the germline V gene, CDR1 is SQVTM and CDR2 is ANQGSEA. The CDR3 DNA follows: TGCAGCGTTGAAGGGCCTGTTGAAGCTTTCTTT. Translated: CSVEGPVEAFF.

The table lists this clone with a count of one. The rearrangement joins TRBV4-3 to TRBJ2-7; D remains ambiguous. CDR3 length: 14 amino acids. V was shortened by 3 bases and J by 0 bases, with 9 bases between the two germline ends. Germline V gene data show CDR1 as LGHNA and CDR2 as YSLEER. The CDR3 DNA follows: TGCGCCAGCAGCCACGACGGTAGCTCCTACGAGCAGTACTTC. Translating it yields CASSHDGSSYEQYF.